The source of this T cell receptor (beta chain) is a study of blood T cell repertoires in COVID-19. The method was immunoSEQ multiplex PCR; TCRdb's version includes in-frame clones alone and lacks a portion of them. The sample has around 220,000 clones, around 83% seen once; the top ten hold roughly a tenth. Trimming took 2 bases from V and 6 from J, leaving 6 bases between them. CDR3 length equals 13 residues. Germline CDR1 reads KGHDR; CDR2 reads SFDVKD. Sequencing input: peripheral blood. The clonotype originates from a woman between 50 and 59 years old with COVID-19, enrolled during active disease. V is TRBV24-1 and J is TRBJ2-2, with D possibly TRBD1 on 5 matching bases. This chain's CDR3 is CATSDWTSGELFF. The CDR3 region has the DNA TGTGCCACCAGTGATTGGACATCCGGGGAGCTGTTTTTT.